This TCR beta chain was captured by sequencing in a study of spatial heterogeneity in lung cancer. This clonotype was seen ten or more times. This CDR3 spans 15 amino acids. Unmatched junction bases numbered 10, after V lost 6 bases and J lost 7 bases. Germline lookup yields CDR1 MDHEN and CDR2 SYDVKM. TCRdb reanalysed the 5' RACE reads using MiXCR and keeps one entry per CDR3 protein. The top ten clones hold 10% of a sample with more than 9,000 distinct CDR3 sequences, approximately 6.2% of them seen once. The time point: sample taken at primary tumor resection. TCRs were sequenced from unsorted whole RNA of tumor, nontumor lung or PBMC.

The chain recombines TRBV28 with TRBJ1-5; TRBD1 matches 9 bases. The sample in question was normal lung tissue next to the tumor, obtained at surgery. The TCR was taken from a male donor with early-stage non-small cell lung cancer. CDR3 amino acids: CASRTGTGSGQPQHF. CDR3 nucleotides: TGTGCCAGCAGGACCGGGACAGGGTCGGGACAGCCCCAGCATTTT. The whole variable domain, remainder taken from reference TRBV28 and TRBJ1-5, is DVKVTQSSRYLVKRTGEKVFLECVQDMDHENMFWYRQDPGLGLRLIYFSYDVKMKEKGDIPEGYSVSREKKERFSLILESASTNQTSMYLCASRTGTGSGQPQHFGDGTRLSIL.